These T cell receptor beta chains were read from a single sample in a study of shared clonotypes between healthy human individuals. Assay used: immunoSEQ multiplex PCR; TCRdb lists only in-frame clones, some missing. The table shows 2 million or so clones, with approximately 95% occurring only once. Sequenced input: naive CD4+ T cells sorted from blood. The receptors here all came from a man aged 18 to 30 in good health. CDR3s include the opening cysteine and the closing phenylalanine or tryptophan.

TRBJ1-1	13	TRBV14	CASSQDLGGTAFF
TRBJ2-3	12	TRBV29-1	CSVEASTDTQYF
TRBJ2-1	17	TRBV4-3	CASSQVTSGRTYREQFF
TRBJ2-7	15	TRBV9	CASSALAEGTYEQYF
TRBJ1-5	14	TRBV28	CASSSGTGRQPQHF
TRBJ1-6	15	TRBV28	CASRLQSSYNSPLHF
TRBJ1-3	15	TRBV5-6	CASSLTSGRGNTIYF
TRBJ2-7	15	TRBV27	CASSLGGPASYEQYF
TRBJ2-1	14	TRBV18	CASSVGRSYNEQFF
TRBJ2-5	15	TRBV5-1	CASSRTSGGQETQYF
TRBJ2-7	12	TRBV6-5	CASSRGHAEQYF
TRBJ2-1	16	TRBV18	CASSGGLAGVANEQFF
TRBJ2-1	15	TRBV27	CASPLRDGSYNEQFF
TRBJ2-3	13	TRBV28	CASSPPSTDTQYF
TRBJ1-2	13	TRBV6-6	CASSYVGLGGYTF
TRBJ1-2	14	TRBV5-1	CASSPAGRNYGYTF
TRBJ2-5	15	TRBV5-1	CASSLAGSSPETQYF
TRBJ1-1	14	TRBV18	CASSQIQGGTEAFF
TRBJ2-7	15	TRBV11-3	CASSLAGQGTYEQYF
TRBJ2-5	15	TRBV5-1	CASSPGPSAGETQYF
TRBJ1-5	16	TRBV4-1	CASSLMRTYSNQPQHF
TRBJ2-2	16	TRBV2	CASRVAGGLLGGELFF
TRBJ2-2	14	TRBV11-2	CASSLGRNTGELFF
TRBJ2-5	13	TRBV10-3	CATTGARQETQYF
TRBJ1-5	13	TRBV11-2	CASSEGRGQPQHF
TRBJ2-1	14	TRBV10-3	CAISDYGLLGEQFF
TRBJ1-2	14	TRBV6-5	CASSTWGPNYGYTF
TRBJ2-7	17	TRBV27	CASSPGGAGTETYEQYF
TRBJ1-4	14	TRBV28	CASSQDHLDEKLFF
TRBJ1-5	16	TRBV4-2	CASSQDSKAGGQPQHF
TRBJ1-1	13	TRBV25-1	CASSHGKNTEAFF
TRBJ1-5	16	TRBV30	CAWSPRSTTQNQPQHF
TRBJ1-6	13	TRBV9	CASSVGTGSPLHF
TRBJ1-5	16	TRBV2	CASMGTGNRVNQPQHF
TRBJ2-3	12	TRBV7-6	CASSDERETQYF
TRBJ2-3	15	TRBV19	CASNGGQGVTDTQYF
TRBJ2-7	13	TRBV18	CASSLAAGYEQYF
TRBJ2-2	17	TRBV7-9	CASSPARQGRNTGELFF
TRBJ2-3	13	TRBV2	CASRMRGTDTQYF
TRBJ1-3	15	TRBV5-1	CASSGQGIAGNTIYF